This T cell receptor (beta chain) originates from a study of cytomegalovirus exposure and HLA in healthy donors. Study summary: Roughly 180 million T cells yielded more than 90 million unique TCR beta sequences, as an earlier analysis found.

Findings and limits, study-wide: For most subjects, TCR beta sequences were reported to predict HLA-A and HLA-B alleles with accuracy. TCR beta chain V- and J-gene trimming was linked, in a later analysis, to a missense variant in DCLRE1C.

About this clone itself: The antigen is not known.

Both 60 Vbeta primers and 13 Jbeta primers went into the PCR. The repertoire was sequenced with immunoSEQ multiplex PCR; TCRdb's copy has only in-frame clones and lacks some. Among about 220,000 clones, 76% were seen once, and the ten largest hold roughly 0.6%. Sequenced material: PBMCs. The receptor was derived from a man between 18 and 35 years old in good health and CMV-seronegative.

CDR3: CASSLGLQGLWRANVLTF. In DNA form, the CDR3 reads TGTGCCAGCAGCTTAGGCTTGCAGGGTCTCTGGAGGGCCAACGTCCTGACTTTC. This chain joins TRBV11-2 and TRBJ2-6, with D possibly matching TRBD1 (5 bases). The germline V and J ends were trimmed by 1 base and 5 bases, with 18 bases remaining between them. This CDR3 has 18 residues. Germline loops: CDR1 SGHAT, CDR2 FQNNGV.